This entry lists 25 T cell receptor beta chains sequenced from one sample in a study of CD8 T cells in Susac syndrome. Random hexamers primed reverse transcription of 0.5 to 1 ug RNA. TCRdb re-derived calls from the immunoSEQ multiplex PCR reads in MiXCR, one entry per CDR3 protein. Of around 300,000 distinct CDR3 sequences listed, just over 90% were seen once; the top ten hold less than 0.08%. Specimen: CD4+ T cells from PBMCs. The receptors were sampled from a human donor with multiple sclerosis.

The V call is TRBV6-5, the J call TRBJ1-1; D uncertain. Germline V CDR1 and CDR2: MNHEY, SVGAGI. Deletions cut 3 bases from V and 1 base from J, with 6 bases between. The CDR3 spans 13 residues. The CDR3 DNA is TGTGCCAGCAGTTATTGGCGGAACACTGAAGCTTTCTTT. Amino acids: CASSYWRNTEAFF.

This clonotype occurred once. CDR3 amino acids: CASSLVPGQGASGYTF. Here the CDR3 DNA reads TGTGCCAGCAGCTTAGTCCCCGGACAGGGGGCATCTGGCTACACCTTC. The chain uses TRBV7-8 and TRBJ1-2; 11 bases line up with TRBD1. V was clipped by 1 base and J by 7 bases; unmatched bases: 8. The CDR3 loop spans 16 amino acids. Germline V gene data show CDR1 as SGHVS and CDR2 as FQNEAQ.

The CDR3 reads CSASPPRGPGYNEQFF. The CDR3 DNA is TGCAGTGCTAGTCCGCCTCGGGGGCCAGGCTACAATGAGCAGTTCTTC. The V and J genes are TRBV20-1 and TRBJ2-1, with D possibly being TRBD1 or TRBD2 (6 bases each). CDR3 length: 16 amino acids. V was clipped by 3 bases and J by 3 bases, with 18 bases between them. CDR1 is DFQATT, CDR2 SNEGSKA, per germline (reference sequence).

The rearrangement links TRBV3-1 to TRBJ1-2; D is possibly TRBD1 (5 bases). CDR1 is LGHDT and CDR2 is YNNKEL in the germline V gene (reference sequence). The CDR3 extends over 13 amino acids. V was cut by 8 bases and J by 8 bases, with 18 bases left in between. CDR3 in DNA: TGTGCCAGCTACCCTGGGGGAGGTGGCGGCTACACCTTC. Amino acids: CASYPGGGGGYTF.

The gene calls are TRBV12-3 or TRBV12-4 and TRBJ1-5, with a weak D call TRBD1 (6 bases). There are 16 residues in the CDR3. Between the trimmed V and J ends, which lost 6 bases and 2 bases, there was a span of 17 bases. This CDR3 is CASSPWGAGGNQPQHF. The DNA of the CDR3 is TGTGCCAGCAGCCCCTGGGGCGCAGGGGGCAATCAGCCCCAGCATTTT.

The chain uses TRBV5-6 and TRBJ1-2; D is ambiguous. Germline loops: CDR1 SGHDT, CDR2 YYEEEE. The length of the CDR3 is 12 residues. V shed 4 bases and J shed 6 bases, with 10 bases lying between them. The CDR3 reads CASSKSRDGYTF. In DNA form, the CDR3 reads TGTGCCAGCAGCAAATCTCGGGATGGCTACACCTTC.

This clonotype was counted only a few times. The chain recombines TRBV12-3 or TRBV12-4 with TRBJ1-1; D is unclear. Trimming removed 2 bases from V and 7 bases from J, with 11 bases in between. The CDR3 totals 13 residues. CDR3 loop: CASSLSSDLEAFF. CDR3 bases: TGTGCCAGCAGTTTATCCTCTGATCTTGAAGCTTTCTTT.

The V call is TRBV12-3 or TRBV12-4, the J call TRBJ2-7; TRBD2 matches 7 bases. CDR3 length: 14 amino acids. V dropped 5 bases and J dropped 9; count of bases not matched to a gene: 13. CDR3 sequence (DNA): TGTGCCAGCAGTATGGGGCTAGCGGTCCGGGCGCAGTACTTC. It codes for CASSMGLAVRAQYF.

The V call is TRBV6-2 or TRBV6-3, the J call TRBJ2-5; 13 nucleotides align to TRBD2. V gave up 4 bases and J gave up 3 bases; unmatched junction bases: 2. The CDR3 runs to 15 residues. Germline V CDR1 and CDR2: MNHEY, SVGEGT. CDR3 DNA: TGTGCCAGCAGTTTACTAGCGGGAGGGAAAGAGACCCAGTACTTC. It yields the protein CASSLLAGGKETQYF.

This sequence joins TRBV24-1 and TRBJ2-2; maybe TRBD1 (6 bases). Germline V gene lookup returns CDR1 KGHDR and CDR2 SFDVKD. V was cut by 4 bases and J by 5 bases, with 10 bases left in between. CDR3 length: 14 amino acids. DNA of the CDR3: TGTGCCACCAGTGACCCCGGGACAACCGGGGAGCTGTTTTTT. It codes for CATSDPGTTGELFF.

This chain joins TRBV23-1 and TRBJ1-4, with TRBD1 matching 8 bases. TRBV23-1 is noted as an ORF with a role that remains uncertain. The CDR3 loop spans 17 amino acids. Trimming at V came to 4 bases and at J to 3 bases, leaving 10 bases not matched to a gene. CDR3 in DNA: TGCGCCAGCAGTCCCAGGGGGCGCGGGGAAGCTAATGAAAAACTGTTTTTT. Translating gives CASSPRGRGEANEKLFF.

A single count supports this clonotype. The CDR3 region has the DNA TGTGCCAGCAGTGAAGTCCGGCGGAAGAGACAAGAGACCCAGTACTTC. The encoded protein is CASSEVRRKRQETQYF. The gene calls are TRBV6-1 and TRBJ2-5; D is unclear. This CDR3 has 16 residues. CDR1 and CDR2 (germline): MNHNS, SASEGT. V lost 1 base to trimming and J lost 2 bases, with 14 bases between them.

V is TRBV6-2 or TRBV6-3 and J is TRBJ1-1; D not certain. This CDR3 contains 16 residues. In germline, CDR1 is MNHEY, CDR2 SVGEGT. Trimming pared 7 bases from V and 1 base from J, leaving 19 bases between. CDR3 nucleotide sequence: TGTGCCAGCACTCCCCCATGGTATGGCTCGAACACTGAAGCTTTCTTT. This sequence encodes CASTPPWYGSNTEAFF.

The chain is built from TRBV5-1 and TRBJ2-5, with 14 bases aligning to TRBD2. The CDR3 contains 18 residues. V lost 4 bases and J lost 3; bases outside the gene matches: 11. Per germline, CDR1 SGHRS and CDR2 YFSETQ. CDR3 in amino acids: CASSPGTSGGTPKETQYF. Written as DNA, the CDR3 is TGCGCCAGCAGCCCAGGGACTAGCGGGGGAACCCCGAAAGAGACCCAGTACTTC.

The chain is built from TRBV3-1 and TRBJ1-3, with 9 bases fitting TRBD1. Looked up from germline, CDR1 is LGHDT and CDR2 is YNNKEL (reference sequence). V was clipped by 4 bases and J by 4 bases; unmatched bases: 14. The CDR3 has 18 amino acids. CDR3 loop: CASSPLQGQGLGGNTIYF. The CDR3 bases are TGTGCCAGCAGCCCCTTACAGGGACAGGGTCTCGGAGGAAACACCATATATTTT.

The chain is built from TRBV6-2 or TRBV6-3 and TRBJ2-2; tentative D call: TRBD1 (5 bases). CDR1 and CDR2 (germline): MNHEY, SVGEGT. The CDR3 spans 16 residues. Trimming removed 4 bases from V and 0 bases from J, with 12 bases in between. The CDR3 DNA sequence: TGTGCCAGCAGTTCCCGCCGGACAACGAACACCGGGGAGCTGTTTTTT. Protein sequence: CASSSRRTTNTGELFF.

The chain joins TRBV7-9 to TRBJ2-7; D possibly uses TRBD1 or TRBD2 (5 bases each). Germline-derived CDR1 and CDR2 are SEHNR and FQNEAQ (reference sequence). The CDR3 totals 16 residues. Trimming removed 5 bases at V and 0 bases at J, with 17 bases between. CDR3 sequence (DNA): TGTGCCAGCAGCCCACGGGGCTTCCAAAACTCCTACGAGCAGTACTTC. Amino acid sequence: CASSPRGFQNSYEQYF.

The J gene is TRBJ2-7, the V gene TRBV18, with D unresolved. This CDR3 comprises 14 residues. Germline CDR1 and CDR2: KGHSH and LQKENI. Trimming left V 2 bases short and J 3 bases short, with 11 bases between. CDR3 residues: CASSPRTTHYEQYF. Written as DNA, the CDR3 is TGTGCCAGCTCACCAAGAACCACACACTACGAGCAGTACTTC.

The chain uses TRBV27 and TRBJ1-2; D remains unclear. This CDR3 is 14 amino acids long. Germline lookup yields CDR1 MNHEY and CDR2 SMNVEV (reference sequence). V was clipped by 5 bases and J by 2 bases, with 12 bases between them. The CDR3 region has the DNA TGTGCCAGCAGTCCACCGGCTGGGAACTATGGCTACACCTTC. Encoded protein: CASSPPAGNYGYTF.

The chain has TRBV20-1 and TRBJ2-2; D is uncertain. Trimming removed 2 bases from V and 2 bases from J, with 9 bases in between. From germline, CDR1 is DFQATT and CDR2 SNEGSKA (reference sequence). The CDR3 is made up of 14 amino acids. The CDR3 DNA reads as TGCAGTGCTAGACCGCCAGGCAACACCGGGGAGCTGTTTTTT. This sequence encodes CSARPPGNTGELFF.

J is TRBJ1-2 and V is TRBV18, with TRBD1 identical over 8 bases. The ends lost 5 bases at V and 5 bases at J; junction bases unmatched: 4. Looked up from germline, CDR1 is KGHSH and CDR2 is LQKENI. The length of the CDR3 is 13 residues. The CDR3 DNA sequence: TGTGCCAGCTCAAAGGACAGGGAGTATGGCTACACCTTC. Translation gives CASSKDREYGYTF.

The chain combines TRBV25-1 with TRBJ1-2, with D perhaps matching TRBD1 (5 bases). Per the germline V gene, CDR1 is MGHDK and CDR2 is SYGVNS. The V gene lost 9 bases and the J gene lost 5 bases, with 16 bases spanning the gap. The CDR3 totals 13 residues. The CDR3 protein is CASKNDRNYGYTF. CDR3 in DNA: TGTGCCAGTAAAAATGACAGAAATTATGGCTACACCTTC.

CDR3 bases: TGTGCCAGTAGTATAGATAAATGGAGTGGTCGGAGCTCAAATCAGCCCCAGCATTTT. This encodes CASSIDKWSGRSSNQPQHF. The chain is built from TRBV19 and TRBJ1-5, with unresolved D. The germline gives CDR1 LNHDA, CDR2 SQIVND (reference sequence). Trimming took off 0 bases at V and 4 bases at J, with 22 bases between the two ends. This CDR3 is built from 19 residues.

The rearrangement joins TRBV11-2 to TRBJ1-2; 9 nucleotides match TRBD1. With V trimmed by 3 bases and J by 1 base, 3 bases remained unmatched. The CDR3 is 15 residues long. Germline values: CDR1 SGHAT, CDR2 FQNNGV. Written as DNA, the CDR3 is TGTGCCAGCAGCTTCAGACAGGGGGGTAACTATGGCTACACCTTC. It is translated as CASSFRQGGNYGYTF.

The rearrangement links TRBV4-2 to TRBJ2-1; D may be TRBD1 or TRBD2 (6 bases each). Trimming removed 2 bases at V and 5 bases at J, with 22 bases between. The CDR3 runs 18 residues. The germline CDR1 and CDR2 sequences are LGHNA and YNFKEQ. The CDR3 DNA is TGTGCCAGCAGCCAAAGGAAGGCATTAGGGGGGTCCGACAATGAGCAGTTCTTC. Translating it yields CASSQRKALGGSDNEQFF.